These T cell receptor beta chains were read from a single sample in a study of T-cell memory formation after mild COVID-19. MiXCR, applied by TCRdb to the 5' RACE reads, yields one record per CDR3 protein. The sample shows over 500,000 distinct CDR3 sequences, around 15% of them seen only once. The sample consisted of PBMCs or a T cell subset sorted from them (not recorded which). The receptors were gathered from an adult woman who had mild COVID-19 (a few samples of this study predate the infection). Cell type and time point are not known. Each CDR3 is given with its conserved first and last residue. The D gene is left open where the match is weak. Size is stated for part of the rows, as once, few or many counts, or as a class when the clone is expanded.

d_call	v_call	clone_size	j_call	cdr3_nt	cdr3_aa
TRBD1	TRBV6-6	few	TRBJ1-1	TGTGCCAGCAGTTCAATAGGACAGGGGGCGGCCACTGAAGCTTTCTTT	CASSSIGQGAATEAFF
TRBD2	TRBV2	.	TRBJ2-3	TGTGCCAGCGGGGCCGGGACTACCGACACAGATACGCAGTATTTT	CASGAGTTDTDTQYF
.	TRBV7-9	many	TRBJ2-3	TGTGCCAGCAGCTTGCTCACAGATACGCAGTATTTT	CASSLLTDTQYF
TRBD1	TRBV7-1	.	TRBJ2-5	TGTGCCAGCAGCTCACTCCCGGGACAGGGAGAAGAGACCCAGTACTTC	CASSSLPGQGEETQYF
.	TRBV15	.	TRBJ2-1	TGTGCCACCAGCAGAGAAGGAGGGTCTGAGCAGTTCTTC	CATSREGGSEQFF
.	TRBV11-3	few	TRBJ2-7	TGTGCCAGCAGCTTAGTGGATTGGGTAGCGGAGAGCTCCTACGAGCAGTACTTC	CASSLVDWVAESSYEQYF
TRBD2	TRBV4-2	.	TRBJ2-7	TGTGCCAGCAGCCAAGGGGGACTAGCGGGGGGCGAGCAGTACTTC	CASSQGGLAGGEQYF
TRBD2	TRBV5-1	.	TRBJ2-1	TGCGCCAGCAGCTTGGAATTCGGCGGGGGGATTTACAATGAGCAGTTCTTC	CASSLEFGGGIYNEQFF
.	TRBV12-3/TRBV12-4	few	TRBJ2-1	TGTGCCAGCAGTTTTTATGAGTACAATGAGCAGTTCTTC	CASSFYEYNEQFF
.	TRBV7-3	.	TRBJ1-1	TGTGCCAGCAGCTTAATGGGTATGAGTATGAACACTGAAGCTTTCTTT	CASSLMGMSMNTEAFF
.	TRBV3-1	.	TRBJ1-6	TGTGCCAGCAGCCAAGTAGGGAATTCACCCCTCCACTTT	CASSQVGNSPLHF
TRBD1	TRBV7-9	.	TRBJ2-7	TGTGCCAGCAGCTTAGTCCTGGATGCGCAGGGGGTAGTCCGCGAGCAGTACTTC	CASSLVLDAQGVVREQYF
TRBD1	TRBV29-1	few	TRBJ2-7	TGCAGCGTTCGGGCAGGGGGCAGGTACGAGCAGTACTTC	CSVRAGGRYEQYF
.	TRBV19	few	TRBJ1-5	TGTGCCACTCAGGCGGGGAATCAGCCCCAGCATTTT	CATQAGNQPQHF
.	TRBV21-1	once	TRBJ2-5	TGTGCCAGGGGACAGGGTATGGAGACCCAGTACTTC	CARGQGMETQYF
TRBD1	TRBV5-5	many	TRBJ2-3	TGTGCCAGCAGCTTGCGAATCGCAGGGGGTATCACAGATACGCAGTATTTT	CASSLRIAGGITDTQYF
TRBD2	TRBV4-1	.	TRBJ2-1	TGCGCCAGCAGCCAGGCTAGCGGGGATTTCTACAATGAGCAGTTCTTC	CASSQASGDFYNEQFF
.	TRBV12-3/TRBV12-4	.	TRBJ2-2	TGTGCCACGGACTACGCGAACACCGGGGAGCTGTTTTTT	CATDYANTGELFF
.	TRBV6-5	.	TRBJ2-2	TGTGCCAGCAGTTATCAATATAGCACCGGGGAGCTGTTTTTT	CASSYQYSTGELFF
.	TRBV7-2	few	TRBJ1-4	TGTGCCAGCAGCTTAGGGATCTATGAAAAACTGTTTTTT	CASSLGIYEKLFF
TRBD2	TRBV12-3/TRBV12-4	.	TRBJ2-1	TGTGCCAGCAGTTTGACTAGCGGGAGTTTCGGCAATGAGCAGTTCTTC	CASSLTSGSFGNEQFF
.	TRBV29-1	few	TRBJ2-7	TGCAGCGTTTCCTCAGGGGTATCCTACGAGCAGTACTTC	CSVSSGVSYEQYF
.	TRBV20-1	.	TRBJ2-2	TGCAGTGCTAGACGGCTGAACACCGGGGAGCTGTTTTTT	CSARRLNTGELFF
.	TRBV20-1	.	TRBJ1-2	TGCAGTGCTAGAATAGGGGATGGCTACACCTTC	CSARIGDGYTF
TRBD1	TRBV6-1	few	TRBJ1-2	TGTGCCAGCAGTGATGGGCTGGGGCAGGGGGCGTATGGCTACACCTTC	CASSDGLGQGAYGYTF
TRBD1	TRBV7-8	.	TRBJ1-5	TGTGCCAGCATCCCTCGGGACAGCTTTGATCAGCCCCAGCATTTT	CASIPRDSFDQPQHF
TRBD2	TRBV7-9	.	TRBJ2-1	TGTGCCAGCAGCTCTCGAGGACTAGCGGATGAGCAGTTCTTC	CASSSRGLADEQFF
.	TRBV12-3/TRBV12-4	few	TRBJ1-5	TGTGCCAGCAGTTTAAGGTTCGTTGCCGGGGCCTATCAGCCCCAGCATTTT	CASSLRFVAGAYQPQHF
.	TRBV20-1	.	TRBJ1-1	TGCAGTGCTAGAGTTCGAACAGTGAACACTGAAGCTTTCTTT	CSARVRTVNTEAFF
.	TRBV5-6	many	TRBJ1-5	TGTGCCAGCAGCCCCTGGGCGCAGGGCAATCAGCCCCAGCATTTT	CASSPWAQGNQPQHF
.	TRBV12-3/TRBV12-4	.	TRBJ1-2	TGTGCCAGCAGCCCCGGCCTAGCCGGCTACACCTTC	CASSPGLAGYTF